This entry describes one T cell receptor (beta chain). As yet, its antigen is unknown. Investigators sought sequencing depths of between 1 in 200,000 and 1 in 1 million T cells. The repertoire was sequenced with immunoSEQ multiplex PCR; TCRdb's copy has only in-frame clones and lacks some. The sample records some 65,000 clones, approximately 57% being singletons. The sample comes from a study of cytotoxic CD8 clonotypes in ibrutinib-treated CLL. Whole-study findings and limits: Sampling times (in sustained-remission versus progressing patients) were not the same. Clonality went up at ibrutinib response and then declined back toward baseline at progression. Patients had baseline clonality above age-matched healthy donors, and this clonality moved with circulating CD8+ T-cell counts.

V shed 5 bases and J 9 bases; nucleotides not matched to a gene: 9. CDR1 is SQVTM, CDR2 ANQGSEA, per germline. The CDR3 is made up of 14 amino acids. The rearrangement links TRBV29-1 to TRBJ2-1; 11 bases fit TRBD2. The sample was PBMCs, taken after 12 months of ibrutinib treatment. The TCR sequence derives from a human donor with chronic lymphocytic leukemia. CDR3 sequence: CSVLLAGATGEQFF. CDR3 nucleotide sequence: TGCAGCGTTTTACTAGCGGGAGCCACTGGTGAGCAGTTCTTC.